One and the same sample provided the 27 T cell receptor beta chains below, sequenced in a study of response to subunit inactivated influenza vaccine (dated by TCRdb to about 2018). Library prep was done by RT-PCR. TCRdb names Illumina HiSeq 2500 as the instrument used. The raw public data were reprocessed by TCRdb itself: fastp quality trimming at Q25, MiXCR clonotype calling, in-frame beta chains only. All rows with the same CDR3 protein become a single entry with the most common DNA and genes. The sample has hundreds of thousands of distinct CDR3 sequences on record, 10% to 15% of them singletons. Jointly, the top ten make up 13% of the sample. The time point label corresponds to: approximately 47 days after influenza vaccine administration. The sample in question was PBMCs from blood, obtained roughly 47 days after vaccination. These receptors were obtained from a man aged 45-60 years who received an inactivated influenza vaccine. Donor details come from another sample of the same person, matched by shared clones.

This clonotype was counted many times. The chain combines TRBV24-1 with TRBJ2-3, with D possibly TRBD2 on 6 matching bases. The germline V and J ends were trimmed by 5 bases and 3 bases, with 14 bases remaining between them. The CDR3 length is 15 residues. Germline V gene sequence: CDR1 KGHDR, CDR2 SFDVKD. CDR3 nucleotide sequence: TGTGCCACCAGTGCCGCGGGACGATTGACAGATACGCAGTATTTT. Translating it yields CATSAAGRLTDTQYF.

This sequence joins TRBV5-6 and TRBJ2-2; D remains ambiguous. The CDR3 spans 13 residues. The V end lost 3 bases, the J end lost 6 bases, and 9 bases lay between the germline ends. CDR1 SGHDT and CDR2 YYEEEE come from the germline V gene. The CDR3 loop reads CASSYDIAGELFF. Here the CDR3 DNA reads TGTGCCAGCAGCTATGACATCGCCGGGGAGCTGTTTTTT.

The chain combines TRBV10-3 with TRBJ2-5, with D unclear. Germline V gene lookup returns CDR1 ENHRY and CDR2 SYGVKD. CDR3 length equals 13 residues. Trimming shortened V by 3 bases and J by 3 bases, and 8 bases separated the two germline ends. The CDR3 loop reads CAISDANKETQYF. The CDR3 DNA is TGTGCCATCAGTGATGCCAATAAAGAGACCCAGTACTTC.

This clonotype has at least ten counts. CDR3 bases: TGTGCCAGCACCCCCGGCGGGGTATCGGTATACAATGAGCAGTTCTTC. It encodes CASTPGGVSVYNEQFF. This chain uses TRBV6-2 or TRBV6-3 with TRBJ2-1, with D maybe TRBD2 (6 bases). This CDR3 is 16 amino acids long. Germline V CDR1 and CDR2: MNHEY, SVGEGT. Deletions cut 7 bases from V and 4 bases from J, with 20 bases between.

This clonotype occurred many times. The chain has TRBV7-2 and TRBJ2-1, with 9 bases identical to TRBD1. Germline assignment: CDR1 SGHTA and CDR2 FQGNSA. V lost 4 bases, J lost 7 bases, and 2 bases stayed unmatched. CDR3 length equals 13 residues. CDR3 amino acids: CASSYGTGNEQFF. The CDR3 DNA reads as TGTGCCAGCAGCTACGGGACAGGGAATGAGCAGTTCTTC.

This clonotype was seen ten or more times. V and J are TRBV12-3 or TRBV12-4 and TRBJ1-4, with D unresolved. The CDR3 covers 14 residues. Trimming removed 1 base at V and 8 bases at J, with 11 bases between. In DNA, the CDR3 is TGTGCCAGCAGTTTAGGTGGCGCCGGGGAAAAACTGTTTTTT. The encoded protein is CASSLGGAGEKLFF.

The chain combines TRBV2 with TRBJ2-7, with 10 nucleotides matching TRBD2. The ends lost 6 bases at V and 1 base at J; junction bases unmatched: 6. The germline V gene encodes CDR1 SNHLY and CDR2 FYNNEI. The CDR3 spans 15 residues. CDR3 loop: CASRVLAGASYEQYF. Here the CDR3 DNA reads TGTGCCAGCAGGGTCCTAGCGGGGGCATCCTACGAGCAGTACTTC.

This clonotype came up a few times. V is TRBV12-3 or TRBV12-4 and J is TRBJ1-1; no firm D call. V was cut by 5 bases and J by 1 base, with 11 bases left in between. The CDR3 extends over 14 amino acids. The CDR3 DNA follows: TGTGCCAGCAGTCTAAGTGTCACGAACACTGAAGCTTTCTTT. Protein sequence: CASSLSVTNTEAFF.

The chain has TRBV5-1 and TRBJ1-4; a possible D gene is TRBD1 (5 bases). Germline V gene lookup returns CDR1 SGHRS and CDR2 YFSETQ. CDR3 length: 15 amino acids. V was trimmed by 0 bases and J by 2 bases, leaving 8 bases between them. This CDR3 reads CASSLEGRTNEKLFF. The CDR3 nucleotides are TGCGCCAGCAGCTTGGAGGGACGGACTAATGAAAAACTGTTTTTT.

The chain combines TRBV5-1 with TRBJ2-2; possibly TRBD1 for D (5 bases). V was clipped by 1 base and J by 2 bases, with 9 bases between them. The V gene's germline CDR1 is SGHRS and CDR2 YFSETQ. This CDR3 is built from 15 residues. The CDR3 here is CASSLQGENTGELFF. The CDR3 nucleotides read TGCGCCAGCAGCTTGCAAGGGGAAAACACCGGGGAGCTGTTTTTT.

The rearrangement links TRBV28 to TRBJ2-2, with 9 bases lining up with TRBD1. The CDR3 contains 18 residues. Germline loops: CDR1 MDHEN, CDR2 SYDVKM. V was clipped by 5 bases and J by 3 bases; unmatched bases: 13. The CDR3 loop is CASSATHRGRVDTGELFF. DNA of the CDR3: TGTGCCAGCAGTGCAACCCACAGGGGGCGAGTAGACACCGGGGAGCTGTTTTTT.

CDR3 region: CASSLALGTWETQYF. CDR3 sequence (DNA): TGTGCCAGCAGTTTAGCGCTAGGAACGTGGGAGACCCAGTACTTC. The V and J genes are TRBV12-3 or TRBV12-4 and TRBJ2-5; D gene uncertain. Between the trimmed V and J ends, which lost 0 bases and 5 bases, there was a span of 13 bases. The CDR3 length is 15 residues.

The chain recombines TRBV5-1 with TRBJ2-3, with 15 bases matching TRBD2. With 4 bases clipped from V and 1 base from J, the junction kept 1 base outside the gene matches. Germline-derived CDR1 and CDR2 are SGHRS and YFSETQ. This CDR3 contains 16 residues. The CDR3 reads CASSRTSGGGTDTQYF. The CDR3 DNA reads as TGCGCCAGCAGCAGGACTAGCGGGGGGGGCACAGATACGCAGTATTTT.

This chain uses TRBV7-9 with TRBJ1-4; D remains ambiguous. Looked up from germline, CDR1 is SEHNR and CDR2 is FQNEAQ (reference sequence). V lost 1 base and J 7 bases, leaving 4 bases between the germline ends. The CDR3 extends over 12 amino acids. CDR3 protein: CASSLGVEKLFF. The CDR3 DNA reads as TGTGCCAGCAGCTTAGGGGTTGAAAAACTGTTTTTT.

A few counts support this clonotype. This chain joins TRBV7-8 and TRBJ2-2; D possibly corresponds to TRBD2 (5 bases). Germline CDR1 is SGHVS and CDR2 is FQNEAQ. V lost 1 base, J lost 6 bases, and 9 bases lay in between. This CDR3 spans 14 amino acids. The DNA of the CDR3 is TGTGCCAGCAGCTTAGATCTGGGAGCCGGGGAGCTGTTTTTT. Protein: CASSLDLGAGELFF.

The chain couples TRBV5-5 to TRBJ2-7; no definite D call. CDR1 and CDR2 from the germline V gene are SGHKS and YYEKEE (reference sequence). V gave up 0 bases and J gave up 4 bases, with 11 bases separating them. The CDR3 runs 14 residues. The DNA of the CDR3 is TGTGCCAGCAGCTTGGACAGTCCTGAGTACGAGCAGTACTTC. Translation: CASSLDSPEYEQYF.

This clonotype was seen many times. The chain combines TRBV6-2 or TRBV6-3 with TRBJ1-5, with D possibly being TRBD1 (5 bases). V was pared by 6 bases and J by 2 bases, with 8 bases between. There are 13 residues in the CDR3. Germline CDR1 is MNHEY and CDR2 is SVGEGT. CDR3 protein: CASRQVRNQPQHF. CDR3 DNA: TGTGCCAGCAGACAGGTTCGCAATCAGCCCCAGCATTTT.

This clonotype was observed a handful of times. V is TRBV6-1 and J is TRBJ1-1; D gene ambiguous. The CDR3 has 13 residues. V dropped 5 bases and J dropped 2 bases, with 9 bases sitting between them. Germline values: CDR1 MNHNS, CDR2 SASEGT. In nucleotides, the CDR3 is TGTGCCAGCAGTCTCCAATTTAACACTGAAGCTTTCTTT. It translates to CASSLQFNTEAFF.

In this sample, this clonotype turned up many times. The chain joins TRBV12-3 or TRBV12-4 to TRBJ2-3; D is perhaps TRBD2 (5 bases). V was clipped by 3 bases and J by 6 bases, with 10 bases between them. CDR3 length: 13 residues. The CDR3: CASSFGVKDTQYF. DNA of the CDR3: TGTGCCAGCAGTTTCGGGGTCAAGGATACGCAGTATTTT.

The chain employs TRBV11-2 and TRBJ2-7, with no clear D. V was clipped by 1 base and J by 2 bases, with 15 bases between them. The germline V gene encodes CDR1 SGHAT and CDR2 FQNNGV. CDR3 length: 16 amino acids. This CDR3 is CASSLALTSTPYEQYF. For the CDR3, the DNA is TGTGCCAGCAGCTTAGCCCTGACCAGTACCCCCTACGAGCAGTACTTC.

The chain couples TRBV24-1 to TRBJ2-1, with 9 bases identical to TRBD1. The CDR3 has 15 residues. Losses at the gene ends were 4 bases for V and 10 bases for J; bases not matched to a gene: 10. Germline V gives CDR1 KGHDR, CDR2 SFDVKD. The CDR3 DNA follows: TGTGCCACCAGTGAGTCGGGACAGGGCAGATTGGAGCAGTTCTTC. Protein product: CATSESGQGRLEQFF.

This chain links TRBV11-2 with TRBJ1-5, with D tentatively TRBD1 (5 bases). V shed 1 base and J shed 0 bases, with 13 bases lying between them. The CDR3 loop spans 17 amino acids. Per germline, CDR1 SGHAT and CDR2 FQNNGV. The DNA for the CDR3 is TGTGCCAGCAGCTTAGTTACCGGACACCTTAGCAATCAGCCCCAGCATTTT. This gives the protein CASSLVTGHLSNQPQHF.

The chain links TRBV4-1 to TRBJ2-1; 8 bases map to TRBD1. This CDR3 spans 16 amino acids. V lost 0 bases and J lost 5; bases outside the gene matches: 6. Germline V lookup: CDR1 MGHRA, CDR2 YSYEKL. DNA of the CDR3: TGCGCCAGCAGCCAAGACTCCAGGGGGCCGGACAATGAGCAGTTCTTC. Encoded protein: CASSQDSRGPDNEQFF.

The chain is built from TRBV20-1 and TRBJ2-3; D is perhaps TRBD1 or TRBD2 (8 bases each). Germline V gene sequence: CDR1 DFQATT, CDR2 SNEGSKA (reference sequence). V was shortened by 3 bases and J by 3 bases, with 13 bases between the two germline ends. This CDR3 comprises 14 residues. CDR3 in DNA: TGCAGTGCTAGTAGCGGGACAGGTACAGATACGCAGTATTTT. Encoded protein: CSASSGTGTDTQYF.

V gene TRBV15 combines with J gene TRBJ2-7; 8 positions match TRBD1. Germline CDR1 and CDR2: LNHNV and YYDKDF (reference sequence). Germline trimming cut 0 bases from V and 6 bases from J; bases unmatched to any gene: 7. The CDR3 sequence is 15 residues long. This CDR3 reads CATSRDRTGSSEQYF. CDR3 DNA sequence: TGTGCCACCAGCAGAGATAGGACAGGGAGCTCCGAGCAGTACTTC.

The table lists this clonotype with many counts. In nucleotides, the CDR3 is TGTGCCAGCAGTTTATCTTCGGGGGACGCTTTCTTT. Protein product: CASSLSSGDAFF. The chain combines TRBV12-3 or TRBV12-4 with TRBJ1-1; possible D gene TRBD1, 5 bases. Trimming shortened V by 2 bases and J by 11 bases, and 12 bases separated the two germline ends. The CDR3 consists of 12 residues.

The gene calls are TRBV27 and TRBJ2-2, with 9 bases identical to TRBD2. V shed 6 bases, J shed 4 bases, and the junction held 9 bases outside the gene matches. Germline V CDR1 and CDR2: MNHEY, SMNVEV (reference sequence). CDR3 length equals 16 residues. In nucleotides, the CDR3 is TGTGCCAGCAGGACCGCGGGGGGGCCGGGCACCGGGGAGCTGTTTTTT. Its protein product is CASRTAGGPGTGELFF.